Here is one T cell receptor (beta chain) with its context. Its antigen is as yet unknown. A multiplex PCR was run with 60 Vbeta primers and 13 Jbeta primers. Method: immunoSEQ multiplex PCR; TCRdb's copy keeps in-frame clones and lacks some. The data hold just over 150,000 clones, with 82% observed a single time. This CDR3 comprises 11 residues. The V end lost 1 base, the J end lost 6 bases, and 4 bases lay between the germline ends. Germline V CDR1 and CDR2: MGHRA, YSYEKL. This specimen comes from a study of cytomegalovirus exposure and HLA in healthy donors. Study-level background: Earlier work reported about 110 million unique TCR beta sequences from 170 million or so T cells. Findings and caveats of the study: Compared with the approximately 680-donor mean, an Asian-associated ancestry cluster reportedly had fewer N-insertions, according to a later analysis. In vitro data verified three CMV-associated chains as specific for CMV antigens. A later analysis linked a missense variant in DCLRE1C to the trimming of TCR beta V and J genes.

This chain joins TRBV4-1 and TRBJ2-7; no firm D call. Sequencing was carried out using PBMCs. The clonotype comes from a woman between 50 and 59 years old in good health and CMV-seropositive. The CDR3 DNA reads as TGCGCCAGCAGCCAAGGGAGCGAGCAGTACTTC. Its translation is CASSQGSEQYF.